This section outlines one TCR beta chain sequence together with its context. The data were obtained in a study of blood T cell repertoires in COVID-19. Authors' analysis steps: Researchers report that nucleated cell counts were estimated from reference gene primer amplification. Repertoires were generated with immunoSEQ multiplex PCR, while TCRdb's copy carries only in-frame clones and drops some. V and J calls plus clone size are reproduced from that table; the DNA served to infer D and trimming. The table records 200,000 to 300,000 clones, about 85% of them present only once. The V gene end was trimmed by 8 bases and the J gene end by 0 bases; junction bases not matched to a gene: 5. CDR3 length: 14 residues. From germline, CDR1 is LNHDA and CDR2 SQIVND (reference sequence).

The V and J genes are TRBV19 and TRBJ2-3, with 7 bases that match TRBD2. The TCR was taken from a man aged 60 to 75 who had recovered from COVID-19. What was sequenced was peripheral blood. The CDR3 coding sequence is TGTGCCAGTTCGGGAGGACTTAGCACAGATACGCAGTATTTT. The encoded protein is CASSGGLSTDTQYF. Together with reference TRBV19 and TRBJ2-3, the CDR3 gives the full variable domain: DGGITQSPKYLFRKEGQNVTLSCEQNLNHDAMYWYRQDPGQGLRLIYYSQIVNDFQKGDIAEGYSVSREKKESFPLTVTSAQKNPTAFYLCASSGGLSTDTQYFGPGTRLTVL.